This TCR beta chain was identified in a study of blood T cell repertoires in COVID-19. Across the whole study: Samples representing acute and convalescent COVID-19 were sourced from the United States, Italy and Spain. The cDNA or gDNA used as material had been derived from T cells, B-cell-depleted T cells, or PBMCs.

Germline-derived CDR1 and CDR2 are DFQATT and SNEGSKA (reference sequence). V shed 3 bases and J 5 bases; nucleotides not matched to a gene: 0. The CDR3 contains 11 residues. Per the study methods: Amplification with reference gene primers provided the estimates of nucleated cell counts. Only in-frame clones appear in the TCRdb table, and some are missing; sequencing was by immunoSEQ multiplex PCR. That table gives V, J and clone size, and the DNA gave D and trimming. The table has 30,000 to 45,000 clones, around 85% seen once; the top ten hold about an eighth. The sequence was obtained from a human donor in a cohort sampled during active COVID-19. Input material: peripheral blood. The rearrangement uses TRBV20-1 and TRBJ2-5; TRBD2 aligns across 7 bases. The CDR3 is CSARGGETQYF. DNA of the CDR3: TGCAGTGCTAGGGGGGGGGAGACCCAGTACTTC.